This T cell receptor (beta chain) was captured by sequencing in a study of blood T cell repertoires in COVID-19. Across the study: Spain, Italy and the United States supplied samples that represented acute and convalescent COVID-19. T cells, B-cell-depleted T cells, or PBMCs provided the cDNA or gDNA that served as material.

V gave up 0 bases and J gave up 4 bases, with 13 bases separating them. Germline CDR1 MGHRA, CDR2 YSYEKL. The CDR3 loop spans 15 amino acids. This clone has only a few counts. Sequencing was performed with immunoSEQ multiplex PCR; in TCRdb, only in-frame clones are kept and a portion is missing. The data contain around 150,000 clones, roughly 73% of them singletons. Source material: peripheral blood. This TCR was sampled from an older man with acute or convalescent COVID-19. The V call is TRBV4-1, the J call TRBJ2-7; possible D gene TRBD2, 7 bases. DNA for the CDR3: TGCGCCAGCAGCCAAGAGACTAGGGGGGGATACGAGCAGTACTTC. This translates into CASSQETRGGYEQYF.